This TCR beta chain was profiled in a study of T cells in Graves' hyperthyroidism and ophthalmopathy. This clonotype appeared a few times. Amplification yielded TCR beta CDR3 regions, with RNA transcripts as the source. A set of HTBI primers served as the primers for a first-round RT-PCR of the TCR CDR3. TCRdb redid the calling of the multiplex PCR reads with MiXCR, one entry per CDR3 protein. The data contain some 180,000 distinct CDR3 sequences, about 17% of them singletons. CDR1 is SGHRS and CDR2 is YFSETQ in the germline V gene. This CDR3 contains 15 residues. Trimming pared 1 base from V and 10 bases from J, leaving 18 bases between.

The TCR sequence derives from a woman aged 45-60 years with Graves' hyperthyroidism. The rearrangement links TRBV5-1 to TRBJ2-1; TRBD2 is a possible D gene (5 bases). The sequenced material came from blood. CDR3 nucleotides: TGCGCCAGCAGCTTGTCCGGGCCAGCCTCGGGGGAGCAGTTCTTC. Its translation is CASSLSGPASGEQFF.